One T cell receptor (beta chain) is described in this entry. Antigen specificity is unknown. V shed 2 bases, J shed 6 bases, and the junction held 7 bases outside the gene matches. This CDR3 contains 16 residues. The germline V gene encodes CDR1 KGHSH and CDR2 LQKENI. As the sequencing template, cDNA was produced by extracting RNA and reverse transcribing it. Clones were sequenced by immunoSEQ multiplex PCR, and TCRdb holds only the in-frame ones, with some missing. The sample has about 150,000 clones, roughly 62% seen once. The data were obtained in a study of CD8+ T cells in alopecia areata. Study as a whole: In an open-label trial, patients got 5 to 10 mg tofacitinib twice daily.

Using a FACSAria, the CD4+ and CD8+ T cells were sorted from the PBMCs. Findings and limits, study-wide: Relative to mice, TCR sharing across patients was less clear, a difference possibly HLA-related.

The chain joins TRBV18 to TRBJ1-6, with 7 positions matching TRBD1. The TCR comes from a human donor with alopecia areata. The sample consisted of CD4+ T cells sorted from blood, taken at week 0. For the CDR3, the DNA is TGTGCCAGCTCACCATCACAGGGGTTGGGTAATTCACCCCTCCACTTT. Translated, it gives CASSPSQGLGNSPLHF.